The rows below give T cell receptor beta chains drawn from one sample of a study of blood T cell repertoires in COVID-19. The protocol was immunoSEQ multiplex PCR, while the TCRdb copy is restricted to in-frame clones and leaves out a portion. The sample lists almost 250,000 clones, 75% to 90% occurring once. Sequenced: PBMCs or T cells enriched from blood (not recorded which). The receptor set was obtained from a woman younger than 45 who had recovered from COVID-19. The CDR3 runs from the conserved cysteine through the conserved F or W. The D gene is left open where the match is weak. Rows may omit the clone size; those that give it use once, few, many or a size class.

D,V,size,J,DNA,CDR3
-,TRBV19,once,TRBJ1-1,TGTGCCAGTAGTTCCCGAGGTGGGGGGACTGAAGCTTTCTTT,CASSSRGGGTEAFF
-,TRBV7-9,few,TRBJ2-1,TGTGCCAGCAGCTTAGGGAGGCCCTCCTACAATGAGCAGTTCTTC,CASSLGRPSYNEQFF
TRBD2,TRBV18,-,TRBJ2-7,TGTGCCAGCTCACCGACTAGCGGGAGGAACGAGCAGTACTTC,CASSPTSGRNEQYF
-,TRBV7-2,-,TRBJ2-3,TGTGCCAGCAGCTTAGATAGAGCGGCCTTCACAGATACGCAGTATTTT,CASSLDRAAFTDTQYF
-,TRBV30,-,TRBJ1-5,TGTGCCTGGAGTCCTGAATCGGGTCAGCCCCAGCATTTT,CAWSPESGQPQHF
TRBD1,TRBV7-3,-,TRBJ2-1,TGTGCCAGCAGCGCGGACAGGGTCGGCAATGAGCAGTTCTTC,CASSADRVGNEQFF
TRBD2,TRBV30,-,TRBJ2-7,TGTGCCTGGAGTTCGGGACTAGCGGGGAACTACGAGCAGTACTTC,CAWSSGLAGNYEQYF
-,TRBV12-3/TRBV12-4,once,TRBJ1-1,TGTGCCAGCAGTTTAGTGGGGGGCACTGAAGCTTTCTTT,CASSLVGGTEAFF
TRBD2,TRBV2,-,TRBJ2-2,TGTGCCAGCAGTGTTCGAGCGGGAGGCCCCACCGGGGAGCTGTTTTTT,CASSVRAGGPTGELFF
-,TRBV7-8,-,TRBJ1-5,TGTGCCAGCAGCTTAGCGAGAGGCTTTAATCAGCCCCAGCATTTT,CASSLARGFNQPQHF
TRBD1,TRBV2,-,TRBJ1-4,TGTGCCAGCATCCCTCAAGGGACAGGGGGTGAAAAACTGTTTTTT,CASIPQGTGGEKLFF
TRBD1,TRBV5-1,-,TRBJ2-7,TGCGCCAGCAGATTTAGGACAGGGCGGGGTTCCTACGAGCAGTACTTC,CASRFRTGRGSYEQYF
-,TRBV15,once,TRBJ2-3,TGTGCCACCAGCAGCAGACCCAGGACTATCACAACAGATACGCAGTATTTT,CATSSRPRTITTDTQYF
-,TRBV19,-,TRBJ2-1,TGTGCCAGTAGTATGCGGTTCAGCTCCTACAATGAGCAGTTCTTC,CASSMRFSSYNEQFF
TRBD1,TRBV11-3,-,TRBJ2-3,TGTGCCAGCAGCCGTCAGGGGACAGGGGCAACAGATACGCAGTATTTT,CASSRQGTGATDTQYF
-,TRBV5-4,-,TRBJ1-1,TGTGCCAGCAGTCCGGACAGCTTCAACACTGAAGCTTTCTTT,CASSPDSFNTEAFF
-,TRBV27,-,TRBJ1-1,TGTGCCAGCAGGGAGGGGGGGGAGAACACTGAAGCTTTCTTT,CASREGGENTEAFF
TRBD1,TRBV19,-,TRBJ1-3,TGTGCCAGTGGGGACAGGGGGAACACCATATATTTT,CASGDRGNTIYF
-,TRBV5-1,-,TRBJ1-2,TGCGCCAGCAGCTACCGGGGGACTAACTATGGCTACACCTTC,CASSYRGTNYGYTF
TRBD1,TRBV28,-,TRBJ1-4,TGTGCCAGCAGTTCCAGTGGACAGGGGGCGATTGAAAAACTGTTTTTT,CASSSSGQGAIEKLFF
TRBD2,TRBV3-1/TRBV3-2,-,TRBJ2-2,TGTGCCAGCAGCGGGAAGAGAGGGCTAGCGGGAGGGAACACCGGGGAGCTGTTTTTT,CASSGKRGLAGGNTGELFF
-,TRBV9,-,TRBJ2-3,TGTGCTAGCAGCGTAATGGGTCTCGGGGATACGCAGTATTTT,CASSVMGLGDTQYF